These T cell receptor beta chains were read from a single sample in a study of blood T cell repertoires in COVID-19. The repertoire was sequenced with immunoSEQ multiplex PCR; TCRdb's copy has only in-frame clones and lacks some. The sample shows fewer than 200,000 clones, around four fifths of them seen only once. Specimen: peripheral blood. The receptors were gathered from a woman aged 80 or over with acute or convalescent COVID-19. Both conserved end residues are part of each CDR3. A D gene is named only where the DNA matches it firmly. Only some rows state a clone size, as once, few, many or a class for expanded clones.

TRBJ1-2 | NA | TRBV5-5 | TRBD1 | CASSSGQGLGYGYTF | TGTGCCAGCAGCTCGGGACAGGGACTCGGCTATGGCTACACCTTC
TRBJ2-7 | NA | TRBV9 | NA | CASSVGGTGYEQYF | TGTGCCAGCAGCGTAGGCGGGACTGGTTACGAGCAGTACTTC
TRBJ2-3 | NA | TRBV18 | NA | CASSPLGDLQTDTQYF | TGTGCCAGCTCACCTTTAGGGGATCTTCAGACAGATACGCAGTATTTT
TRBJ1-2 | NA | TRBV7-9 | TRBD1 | CASSLGQGDGYTF | TGTGCCAGCAGCTTAGGACAGGGGGATGGCTACACCTTC
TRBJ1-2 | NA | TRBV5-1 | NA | CASSLVRGAGYGYTF | TGCGCCAGCAGCTTGGTCAGGGGCGCGGGCTATGGCTACACCTTC
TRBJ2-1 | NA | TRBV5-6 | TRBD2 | CASSLGTAGGPNEQFF | TGTGCCAGCAGCTTAGGCACAGCGGGAGGGCCAAATGAGCAGTTCTTC
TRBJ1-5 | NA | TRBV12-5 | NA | CASGFGGNQPQHF | TGTGCTAGTGGTTTCGGGGGAAATCAGCCCCAGCATTTT
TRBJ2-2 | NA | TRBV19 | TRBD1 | CASSIRAARTGDTGELFF | TGTGCCAGTAGTATTAGGGCGGCTCGGACAGGGGACACCGGGGAGCTGTTTTTT
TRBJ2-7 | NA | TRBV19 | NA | CARGVGDCSSYEQYF | TGTGCCAGAGGGGTCGGGGACTGCTCATCCTACGAGCAGTACTTC
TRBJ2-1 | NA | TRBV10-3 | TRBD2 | CAISESGGRAYEQFF | TGTGCCATCAGCGAGTCAGGCGGGAGGGCCTATGAGCAGTTCTTC
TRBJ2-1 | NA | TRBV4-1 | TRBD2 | CASSQGVAGPNNEQFF | TGCGCCAGCAGCCAAGGTGTAGCGGGTCCTAACAATGAGCAGTTCTTC
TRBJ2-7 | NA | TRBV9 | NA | CASSVGSGLHYEQYF | TGTGCCAGCAGCGTAGGTTCGGGACTCCACTACGAGCAGTACTTC
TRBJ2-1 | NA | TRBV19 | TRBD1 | CASRISRDRESEQFF | TGTGCCAGTAGAATATCCCGGGACAGGGAAAGTGAGCAGTTCTTC
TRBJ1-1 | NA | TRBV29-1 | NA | CSVLKRLNTEAFF | TGCAGCGTATTGAAGAGGTTGAACACTGAAGCTTTCTTT
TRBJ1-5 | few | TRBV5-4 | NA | CASSLGGSSSNQPQHF | TGTGCCAGCAGCCTAGGCGGGTCCTCTAGCAATCAGCCCCAGCATTTT
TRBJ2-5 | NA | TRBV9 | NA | CASSVGLQETQYF | TGTGCCAGCAGCGTAGGACTTCAAGAGACCCAGTACTTC
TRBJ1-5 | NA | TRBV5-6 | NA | CASSLARRGSNQPQHF | TGTGCCAGCAGCTTGGCCAGAAGGGGAAGCAATCAGCCCCAGCATTTT
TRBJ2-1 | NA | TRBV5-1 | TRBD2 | CASSLALAAAEQFF | TGCGCCAGCAGCTTGGCGCTAGCGGCTGCTGAGCAGTTCTTC
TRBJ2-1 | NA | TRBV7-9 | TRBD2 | CASLRDYYNEQFF | TGTGCCAGCCTACGGGACTACTACAATGAGCAGTTCTTC
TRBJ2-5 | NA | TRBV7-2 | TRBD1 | CASRPDRGRETQYF | TGTGCCAGCAGACCGGACAGGGGGCGGGAGACCCAGTACTTC
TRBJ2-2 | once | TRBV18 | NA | CASSATANTGELFF | TGTGCCAGCTCAGCGACAGCGAACACCGGGGAGCTGTTTTTT
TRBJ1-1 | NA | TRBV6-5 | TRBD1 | CASSRAIGGRTEAFF | TGTGCCAGCAGCCGAGCTATAGGGGGCAGGACTGAAGCTTTCTTT
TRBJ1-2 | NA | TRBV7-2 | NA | CASSPNMVQGYGYTF | TGTGCCAGCAGCCCTAACATGGTGCAGGGCTATGGCTACACCTTC
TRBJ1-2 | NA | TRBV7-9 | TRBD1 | CASSLETGVGYTF | TGTGCCAGCAGCTTAGAGACAGGGGTCGGCTACACCTTC
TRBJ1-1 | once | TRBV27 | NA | CASSPAGGKILGYGAGEAFF | TGTGCCAGCAGCCCTGCGGGGGGCAAGATCCTCGGGTATGGAGCTGGTGAAGCTTTCTTT
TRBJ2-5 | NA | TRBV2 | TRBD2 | CARPGLAGGETQYF | TGTGCCAGACCGGGACTAGCGGGAGGAGAGACCCAGTACTTC
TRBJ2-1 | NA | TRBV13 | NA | CASRLSSNNNEQFF | TGTGCCAGCAGACTTAGCTCGAATAACAATGAGCAGTTCTTC
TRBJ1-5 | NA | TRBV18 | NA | CASSPTTGLDQPQHF | TGTGCCAGCTCACCAACGACTGGGTTGGATCAGCCCCAGCATTTT
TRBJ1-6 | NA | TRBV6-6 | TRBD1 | CASRPPGQQSPLHF | TGTGCCAGCAGGCCACCGGGACAGCAGTCACCCCTCCACTTT
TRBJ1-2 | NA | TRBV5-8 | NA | CASSLRQNYGYTF | TGTGCCAGCAGCTTGCGTCAGAACTATGGCTACACCTTC
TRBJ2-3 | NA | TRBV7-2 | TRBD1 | CASTATGYVSTDTQYF | TGTGCCAGCACCGCGACAGGGTATGTGAGCACAGATACGCAGTATTTT
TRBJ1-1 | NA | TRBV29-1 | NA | CSGMVDSEAFF | TGCAGCGGCATGGTGGACAGTGAAGCTTTCTTT
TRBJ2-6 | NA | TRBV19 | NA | CASSGAGARGANVLTF | TGTGCCAGTAGTGGGGCAGGGGCTAGGGGGGCCAACGTCCTGACTTTC
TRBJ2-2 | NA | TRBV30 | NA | CAWSAVGELFF | TGTGCCTGGAGTGCCGTAGGGGAGCTGTTTTTT
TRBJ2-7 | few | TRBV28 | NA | CASSISYEQYF | TGTGCCAGCAGTATTAGCTACGAGCAGTACTTC
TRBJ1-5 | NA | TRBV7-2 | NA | CASRVRGSNQPQHF | TGTGCCAGCAGGGTCAGGGGAAGCAATCAGCCCCAGCATTTT
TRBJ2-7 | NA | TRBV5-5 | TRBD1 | CASSFGDRGFNEQYF | TGTGCCAGCAGCTTCGGGGACAGGGGGTTCAACGAGCAGTACTTC
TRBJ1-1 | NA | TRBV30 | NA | CAWSVGGGVPEAFF | TGTGCCTGGAGTGTAGGTGGGGGGGTCCCTGAAGCTTTCTTT
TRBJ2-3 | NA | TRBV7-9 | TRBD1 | CASSFGQGDTDTQYF | TGTGCCAGCAGCTTCGGACAGGGGGACACAGATACGCAGTATTTT
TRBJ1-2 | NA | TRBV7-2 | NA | CASSYKVQASGYGYTF | TGTGCCAGCAGCTATAAGGTCCAGGCCTCTGGCTATGGCTACACCTTC
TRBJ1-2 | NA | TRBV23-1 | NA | CASSQSKEWSCDYGYTF | TGCGCCAGCAGTCAATCAAAAGAATGGTCCTGCGACTATGGCTACACCTTC
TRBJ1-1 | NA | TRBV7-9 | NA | CASSLGQGHLNTEAFF | TGTGCCAGCAGCTTAGGACAAGGACACCTGAACACTGAAGCTTTCTTT
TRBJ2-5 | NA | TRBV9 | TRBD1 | CASSARQGETQYF | TGTGCCAGCAGCGCCCGACAGGGAGAGACCCAGTACTTC
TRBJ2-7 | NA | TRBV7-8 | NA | CASSLRTLAYEQYF | TGTGCCAGCAGCCTCCGGACTCTAGCCTACGAGCAGTACTTC
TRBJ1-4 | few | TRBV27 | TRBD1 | CASSLRTGTLTNEKLFF | TGTGCCAGCAGTTTGAGGACAGGGACTTTAACTAATGAAAAACTGTTTTTT
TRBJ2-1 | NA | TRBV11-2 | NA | CASSLDRGGEQFF | TGTGCCAGCAGCTTAGATCGAGGCGGTGAGCAGTTCTTC